This passage covers 32 T cell receptor beta chains from one sample sequenced in a study of blood T cells in healthy people across ages (dated by TCRdb to between 2014 and 2017). Receptor libraries were prepared by 5' RACE. The data were produced on an Illumina HiSeq 2500. A second roughly 6 to 12 cycle PCR used a sample-barcoded 5' primer and a J-beta primer mix. In TCRdb, the public reads were trimmed at Q25 with fastp and aligned with MiXCR, with productive beta chains retained. Each entry merges the rows of one CDR3 protein and shows their most common DNA and genes. The sample table shows under 800,000 distinct CDR3 sequences, and about 42% are seen once. The ten largest clones capture 20% to 25% of the sample. Material: blood. The receptors shown here come from a woman aged 60-75 years in good health.

CDR3 DNA sequence: TGTGCCAGCAGTTTCATTGGGTCGACGGGGATGGCAGATACGCAGTATTTT. It specifies CASSFIGSTGMADTQYF. The chain recombines TRBV12-3 or TRBV12-4 with TRBJ2-3; a weak D match, TRBD2 (5 bases). The V and J ends lost 3 bases and 4 bases respectively, with 20 bases between them. CDR3 size: 17 residues.

The V gene is TRBV10-2, the J gene TRBJ1-1, with D uncertain. V was cut by 0 bases and J by 5 bases, with 4 bases left in between. This CDR3 is built from 12 residues. Germline CDR1 and CDR2: WSHSY and SAAADI. The CDR3 spells CASSESGTEAFF. For the CDR3, the DNA is TGCGCCAGCAGTGAGTCAGGGACTGAAGCTTTCTTT.

The chain recombines TRBV9 with TRBJ2-4; 10 nucleotides agree with TRBD2. The tail of the sequence fits TRBJ2-7 better, so the J call may be wrong. CDR1 and CDR2 from the germline V gene are SGDLS and YYNGEE. The CDR3 is 16 residues long. The CDR3 spells CASSVGSSGGTCEQYF. For the CDR3, the DNA is TGTGCCAGCAGCGTAGGGTCTAGCGGGGGAACATGCGAGCAGTACTTC.

The chain is built from TRBV7-9 and TRBJ2-7; tentatively, D is TRBD1 (6 bases). V lost 5 bases to trimming and J lost 0 bases, with 14 bases between them. The CDR3 spans 15 residues. Germline CDR1 reads SEHNR; CDR2 reads FQNEAQ (reference sequence). The CDR3 DNA reads as TGTGCCAGCAGCCCCCGGGACACCAGCTCCTACGAGCAGTACTTC. Its protein product is CASSPRDTSSYEQYF.

The gene calls are TRBV28 and TRBJ1-5; TRBD1 agrees at 8 bases. The length of the CDR3 is 15 residues. V was clipped by 5 bases and J by 4 bases; unmatched bases: 7. Germline V gene lookup returns CDR1 MDHEN and CDR2 SYDVKM. CDR3 sequence: CASSTGQGRNQPQHF. DNA for the CDR3: TGTGCCAGCAGTACCGGACAGGGCCGTAATCAGCCCCAGCATTTT.

In its sample, this clonotype was seen a few times. The rearrangement joins TRBV27 to TRBJ2-3; 14 nucleotides line up with TRBD2. V dropped 3 bases and J dropped 1; count of bases not matched to a gene: 3. The germline V gene has CDR1 MNHEY and CDR2 SMNVEV (reference sequence). This CDR3 is built from 17 residues. CDR3 in amino acids: CASSFLGLAGGTDTQYF. The CDR3 DNA reads TGTGCCAGCAGTTTCTTGGGACTAGCGGGGGGCACAGATACGCAGTATTTT.

The chain couples TRBV5-6 to TRBJ2-2, with 7 bases that match TRBD2. Germline trimming cut 0 bases from V and 6 bases from J; bases unmatched to any gene: 8. The germline gives CDR1 SGHDT, CDR2 YYEEEE. This CDR3 comprises 16 residues. Here the CDR3 reads CASSLEGGRGAGELFF. The CDR3, as DNA: TGTGCCAGCAGCTTGGAAGGCGGGAGAGGGGCCGGGGAGCTGTTTTTT.

The gene calls are TRBV6-1 and TRBJ2-3; no clear D. Germline V gene lookup returns CDR1 MNHNS and CDR2 SASEGT. V was trimmed by 3 bases and J by 0 bases, leaving 7 bases between them. CDR3 length: 14 residues. The CDR3 loop reads CASSEAFSTDTQYF. The DNA of the CDR3 is TGTGCCAGCAGTGAGGCGTTCAGCACAGATACGCAGTATTTT.

This clonotype showed up just a few times. The rearrangement joins TRBV11-2 to TRBJ2-1, with 12 bases aligning to TRBD2. The CDR3 length is 17 residues. Germline lookup yields CDR1 SGHAT and CDR2 FQNNGV. V lost 5 bases and J lost 9; bases outside the gene matches: 14. The CDR3 bases are TGTGCCAGCAGCCCGGATCCTAGCGGGAGGGCCGGCGGTGAGCAGTTCTTC. This translates into CASSPDPSGRAGGEQFF.

This clonotype was observed a handful of times. The rearrangement joins TRBV20-1 to TRBJ1-2, with 10 nucleotides matching TRBD1. Trimming at V came to 4 bases and at J to 7 bases, leaving 9 bases not matched to a gene. CDR1 is DFQATT and CDR2 is SNEGSKA in the germline V gene (reference sequence). CDR3 size: 14 residues. Here the CDR3 DNA reads TGCAGTGCTAAGATCCGGGACAGGGGTAGTGGCTACACCTTC. Amino acid sequence: CSAKIRDRGSGYTF.

The V and J genes are TRBV9 and TRBJ2-3, with 8 bases matching TRBD2. V lost 0 bases and J lost 0; bases outside the gene matches: 6. CDR3 length equals 17 residues. The germline V gene encodes CDR1 SGDLS and CDR2 YYNGEE. This CDR3 reads CASSVGVRGASTDTQYF. CDR3 sequence (DNA): TGTGCCAGCAGCGTAGGGGTGCGGGGGGCTAGCACAGATACGCAGTATTTT. The whole variable domain, remainder taken from reference TRBV9 and TRBJ2-3, is DSGVTQTPKHLITATGQRVTLRCSPRSGDLSVYWYQQSLDQGLQFLIQYYNGEERAKGNILERFSAQQFPDLHSELNLSSLELGDSALYFCASSVGVRGASTDTQYFGPGTRLTVL.

In its sample, this clonotype was seen once. The chain joins TRBV20-1 to TRBJ2-1; 7 bases are shared with TRBD1. Germline trimming cut 4 bases from V and 8 bases from J; bases unmatched to any gene: 8. CDR1 is DFQATT, CDR2 SNEGSKA, per germline (reference sequence). This CDR3 is built from 13 residues. Here the CDR3 DNA reads TGCAGTGCTAATATAGCAGGGGGTGATGAGCAGTTCTTC. It translates to CSANIAGGDEQFF.

This clonotype occurred many times. The V and J genes are TRBV9 and TRBJ2-5; D might be TRBD1 (5 bases). Germline V CDR1 and CDR2: SGDLS, YYNGEE. The CDR3 length is 15 residues. The germline V and J ends were trimmed by 3 bases and 11 bases, with 23 bases remaining between them. CDR3 sequence (DNA): TGTGCCAGCAGCGCAGATGGAACAGGATACAATGAGCAGTACTTC. Residues: CASSADGTGYNEQYF.

This chain connects TRBV20-1 to TRBJ2-7; possibly TRBD2 for D (6 bases). This CDR3 region has 15 residues. Trimming shortened V by 4 bases and J by 4 bases, and 20 bases separated the two germline ends. Germline V lookup: CDR1 DFQATT, CDR2 SNEGSKA (reference sequence). This CDR3 reads CSATSPGTRVYEQYF. The CDR3 DNA reads TGCAGTGCTACTTCCCCCGGGACTCGAGTTTACGAGCAGTACTTC.

The J gene is TRBJ2-1, the V gene TRBV4-3; 10 nucleotides agree with TRBD2. Trimming took 3 bases from V and 5 from J; bases not matched to a gene: 10. The CDR3 consists of 17 residues. The germline gives CDR1 LGHNA, CDR2 YSLEER. The CDR3 spells CASSQNLGLAVDNEQFF. The CDR3 nucleotides are TGCGCCAGCAGCCAGAACCTCGGACTAGCGGTAGACAATGAGCAGTTCTTC.

The chain has TRBV19 and TRBJ2-7, with 7 bases lining up with TRBD1. V lost 4 bases and J lost 0; bases outside the gene matches: 12. CDR1 is LNHDA and CDR2 is SQIVND in the germline V gene (reference sequence). The CDR3 sequence is 17 residues long. The CDR3 reads CASSKGADTGHSYEQYF. CDR3 sequence (DNA): TGTGCCAGTAGTAAGGGGGCGGATACAGGACACTCCTACGAGCAGTACTTC. The whole variable domain, remainder taken from reference TRBV19 and TRBJ2-7, is DGGITQSPKYLFRKEGQNVTLSCEQNLNHDAMYWYRQDPGQGLRLIYYSQIVNDFQKGDIAEGYSVSREKKESFPLTVTSAQKNPTAFYLCASSKGADTGHSYEQYFGPGTRLTVT.

This clonotype appeared a single time. The V call is TRBV28, the J call TRBJ1-5, with D unresolved. V was pared by 3 bases and J by 0 bases, with 6 bases between. Germline CDR1 reads MDHEN; CDR2 reads SYDVKM. The CDR3 sequence is 14 residues long. The CDR3: CASSLGFSNQPQHF. CDR3 coding DNA: TGTGCCAGCAGTTTGGGCTTTAGCAATCAGCCCCAGCATTTT. Using reference TRBV28 and TRBJ1-5 for the parts outside the CDR3, the full variable domain is DVKVTQSSRYLVKRTGEKVFLECVQDMDHENMFWYRQDPGLGLRLIYFSYDVKMKEKGDIPEGYSVSREKKERFSLILESASTNQTSMYLCASSLGFSNQPQHFGDGTRLSIL.

This clonotype has a handful of counts. The rearrangement joins TRBV9 to TRBJ2-7; D gene uncertain. V lost 1 base to trimming and J lost 4 bases, with 12 bases between them. This CDR3 is 14 amino acids long. CDR1 is SGDLS, CDR2 YYNGEE, per germline. CDR3 sequence reads: CASSVSQLGYEQYF. For the CDR3, the DNA is TGTGCCAGCAGCGTATCACAGCTCGGTTACGAGCAGTACTTC.

This clonotype has more than one count but fewer than ten. The chain links TRBV20-1 to TRBJ1-2, with D tentatively TRBD1 (5 bases). Germline-derived CDR1 and CDR2 are DFQATT and SNEGSKA (reference sequence). The length of the CDR3 is 13 residues. V was cut by 7 bases and J by 6 bases, with 18 bases left in between. The CDR3 here is CSVSLGGEHGYTF. The CDR3 nucleotides are TGCAGTGTTTCACTTGGGGGTGAACATGGCTACACCTTC.

The CDR3 sequence is CASSYLLAGGTDTQYF. The CDR3, as DNA: TGTGCCAGCAGTTACTTACTAGCGGGGGGCACAGATACGCAGTATTTT. The chain carries TRBV6-5 and TRBJ2-3; 11 nucleotides match TRBD2. The CDR3 loop spans 16 amino acids. V was clipped by 1 base and J by 1 base; unmatched bases: 1. Germline assignment: CDR1 MNHEY and CDR2 SVGAGI.

The V call is TRBV7-8, the J call TRBJ2-3; 9 nucleotides align to TRBD1. J gave up 4 bases and V 1 base, and 6 bases lay outside the gene matches. The CDR3 runs to 16 residues. Germline V lookup: CDR1 SGHVS, CDR2 FQNEAQ. The DNA of the CDR3 is TGTGCCAGCAGCTTAGATTTTGGACAGGGGCCAGATACGCAGTATTTT. It specifies CASSLDFGQGPDTQYF.

CDR3 in amino acids: CSVELGDPYGYTF. CDR3 nucleotides: TGCAGCGTTGAGTTAGGAGATCCCTATGGCTACACCTTC. The V and J genes are TRBV29-1 and TRBJ1-2; D is unresolved. The V gene lost 3 bases and the J gene lost 4 bases, with 12 bases spanning the gap. Germline V gene lookup returns CDR1 SQVTM and CDR2 ANQGSEA. The CDR3 is 13 residues long.

A few counts support this clonotype. CDR3 region: CASRFRGRAYNEQFF. CDR3 DNA: TGTGCCAGCAGGTTTCGCGGACGCGCCTACAATGAGCAGTTCTTC. This chain links TRBV12-3 or TRBV12-4 with TRBJ2-1; the D is unclear. The CDR3 length is 15 residues. V shed 6 bases and J shed 2 bases, with 14 bases lying between them.

V gene TRBV29-1 combines with J gene TRBJ1-1; D gene ambiguous. Trimming stripped 4 bases from V and 4 bases from J, with 4 bases between. Germline V CDR1 and CDR2: SQVTM, ANQGSEA. The length of the CDR3 is 10 residues. DNA for the CDR3: TGCAGCGTTGGCGTCACTGAAGCTTTCTTT. The encoded protein is CSVGVTEAFF.

This clonotype was counted only a few times. This chain links TRBV5-1 with TRBJ2-5; possible D gene TRBD2, 6 bases. This CDR3 region has 15 residues. CDR1 is SGHRS, CDR2 YFSETQ, per germline. The V and J ends lost 4 bases and 4 bases respectively, with 17 bases between them. The CDR3 spells CASSPQRRDGETQYF. The CDR3 DNA reads as TGCGCCAGCAGCCCCCAAAGGCGGGATGGAGAGACCCAGTACTTC.

This chain uses TRBV20-1 with TRBJ2-3; TRBD2 matches at 10 bases. The CDR3 is 16 amino acids. J was trimmed by 4 bases and V by 5 bases; bases with no gene match: 12. Germline loops: CDR1 DFQATT, CDR2 SNEGSKA (reference sequence). The CDR3 here is CSAPKSPSGSPDTQYF. CDR3 sequence (DNA): TGCAGTGCTCCAAAAAGCCCTAGCGGGAGTCCAGATACGCAGTATTTT.

V is TRBV28 and J is TRBJ2-5; D is perhaps TRBD1 (6 bases). The CDR3 sequence is 16 residues long. CDR1 and CDR2 (germline): MDHEN, SYDVKM. Trimming removed 5 bases at V and 5 bases at J, with 21 bases between. DNA of the CDR3: TGTGCCAGCAGTGTGGTGACAGGCGCCTCGGGGGAGACCCAGTACTTC. Translating gives CASSVVTGASGETQYF. Full variable domain (outside the CDR3, taken from reference TRBV28 and TRBJ2-5): DVKVTQSSRYLVKRTGEKVFLECVQDMDHENMFWYRQDPGLGLRLIYFSYDVKMKEKGDIPEGYSVSREKKERFSLILESASTNQTSMYLCASSVVTGASGETQYFGPGTRLLVL.

The V and J genes are TRBV29-1 and TRBJ2-2, with D possibly being TRBD1 or TRBD2 (5 bases each). The CDR3 loop spans 17 amino acids. Germline V CDR1 and CDR2: SQVTM, ANQGSEA. Trimming took 3 bases from V and 6 from J, leaving 23 bases between them. CDR3 DNA sequence: TGCAGCGTTGAGAATAGAGGGACCCGAAGAGTTCCCGGGGAGCTGTTTTTT. The encoded protein is CSVENRGTRRVPGELFF.

This chain connects TRBV9 to TRBJ1-3; no clear D. The length of the CDR3 is 15 residues. V dropped 4 bases and J dropped 3 bases, with 14 bases sitting between them. CDR1 is SGDLS, CDR2 YYNGEE, per germline. The CDR3 DNA follows: TGTGCCAGCAGCCCGGCGGGGTTGTTTGGAAACACCATATATTTT. It is translated as CASSPAGLFGNTIYF.

V and J are TRBV5-1 and TRBJ1-1; D gene unclear. The CDR3 runs 14 residues. CDR1 is SGHRS and CDR2 is YFSETQ in the germline V gene. V lost 0 bases to trimming and J lost 3 bases, with 9 bases between them. DNA of the CDR3: TGCGCCAGCAGCTTGGGGGGTGGGCACACTGAAGCTTTCTTT. It is translated as CASSLGGGHTEAFF. Full variable domain (rest looked up from reference TRBV5-1 and TRBJ1-1): KAGVTQTPRYLIKTRGQQVTLSCSPISGHRSVSWYQQTPGQGLQFLFEYFSETQRNKGNFPGRFSGRQFSNSRSEMNVSTLELGDSALYLCASSLGGGHTEAFFGQGTRLTVV.

V is TRBV2 and J is TRBJ2-5; D is undetermined. The CDR3 is 14 residues long. Looked up from germline, CDR1 is SNHLY and CDR2 is FYNNEI. The V and J ends lost 4 bases and 2 bases respectively, with 11 bases between them. The CDR3 DNA reads as TGTGCCAGCAGTGGGAACTGGCCTCAAGAGACCCAGTACTTC. Protein sequence: CASSGNWPQETQYF.

The count of this clonotype is one. A clone one base away is much larger, so this may be a read error. The rearrangement joins TRBV12-3 or TRBV12-4 to TRBJ2-5, with TRBD2 matching 7 bases. The CDR3 is 14 amino acids. The junction had 4 bases not matched to a gene; V was cut back by 5 bases and J by 1 base. The CDR3 reads CASSVSSGQETQYF. The CDR3 region has the DNA TGTGCCAGCAGTGTGTCTAGCGGCCAAGAGACCCAGTACTTC.